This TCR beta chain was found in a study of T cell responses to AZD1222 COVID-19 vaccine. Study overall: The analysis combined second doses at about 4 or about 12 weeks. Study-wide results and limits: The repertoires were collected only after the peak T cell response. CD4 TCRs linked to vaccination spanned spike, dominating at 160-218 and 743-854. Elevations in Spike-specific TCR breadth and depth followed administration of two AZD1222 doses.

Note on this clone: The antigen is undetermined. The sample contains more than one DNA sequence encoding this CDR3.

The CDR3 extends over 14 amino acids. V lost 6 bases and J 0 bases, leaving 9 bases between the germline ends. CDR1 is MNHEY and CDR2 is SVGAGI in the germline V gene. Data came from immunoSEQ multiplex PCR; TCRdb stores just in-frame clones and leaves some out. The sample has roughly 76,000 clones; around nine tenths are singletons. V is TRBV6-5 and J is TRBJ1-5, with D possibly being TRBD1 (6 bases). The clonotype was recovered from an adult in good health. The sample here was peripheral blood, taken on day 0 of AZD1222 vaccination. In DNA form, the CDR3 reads TGTGCCAGCAGCCGGGACACTAGCAATCAGCCCCAGCATTTT. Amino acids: CASSRDTSNQPQHF.